Here is one T cell receptor beta chain with its context. Sequencing targeted TCR beta in blood CD8+ and CD4+ T cells. The controls, all healthy donors, were matched for age and sex. TEMRA cells were FACS-enriched, and CD8+ and CD4+ T cells were isolated negatively. These data are taken from a study of CD8 T cells in Susac syndrome. With random hexamers, reverse transcription was performed on roughly 0.45 to 1 ug of RNA. The immunoSEQ assay covered 54 Vbeta and 13 Jbeta segments for CDR3. TCRdb recomputed calls from the immunoSEQ multiplex PCR reads with MiXCR, one row per CDR3 protein. The sample includes roughly 200,000 distinct CDR3 sequences, over 85% of them seen just once. The origin of this receptor is a human donor in good health. Sequencing used CD4+ T cells from PBMCs.

The CDR3 DNA follows: TGCAGCGTTAGTGAAGGGGATGGCTATGGCTACACCTTC. Protein product: CSVSEGDGYGYTF. V is TRBV29-1 and J is TRBJ1-2; tentatively, D is TRBD1 (5 bases). Trimming took 5 bases from V and 4 from J, leaving 14 bases between them. The CDR3 consists of 13 residues. The germline gives CDR1 SQVTM, CDR2 ANQGSEA.